The clone carrying this T cell receptor beta chain was recorded only once. The record originates from a study of blood T cell repertoires in COVID-19. Overall study: Samples representing acute and convalescent COVID-19 were sourced from the United States, Italy and Spain.

Cohorts were determined from participant-reported clinical history. Symptom resolution, clearance, or two negative PCRs marked the recovered donors of Cohort 3. In the source study's methods: Estimated nucleated cell counts came from reference gene primer amplification. The protocol was immunoSEQ multiplex PCR, while the TCRdb copy is restricted to in-frame clones and leaves out a portion. V, J and clone size reflect that table, while D and trimming were determined from the DNA. The table lists around 310,000 clones, roughly 90% of them singletons. The CDR3 runs 15 residues. Losses at the gene ends were 5 bases for V and 5 bases for J; bases not matched to a gene: 11. Looked up from germline, CDR1 is LNHDA and CDR2 is SQIVND (reference sequence).

The sequence came from a woman younger than 45 who had recovered from COVID-19. The sample was PBMCs or T cells enriched from blood (not recorded which). The rearrangement joins TRBV19 to TRBJ2-5; 7 nucleotides match TRBD1. Here the CDR3 reads CASSYYRDSTETQYF. The CDR3 region has the DNA TGTGCCAGTAGTTATTACCGGGACAGCACGGAGACCCAGTACTTC.